This T cell receptor beta chain was obtained from a study of PD-L1 blockade in urothelial cancer. Regarding time point: peripheral blood 6 weeks after treatment start. Sequenced by immunoSEQ multiplex PCR; TCRdb stores in-frame clones only, minus some. The table shows about 30,000 clones, with 80% to 90% occurring only once. Trimming took 5 bases from V and 2 from J; bases not matched to a gene: 5. The CDR3 runs to 14 residues. CDR1 SGHTA and CDR2 FQGNSA come from the germline V gene. This chain links TRBV7-2 with TRBJ2-5; 7 bases are shared with TRBD2. This sequence originates from a man older than 75 with urothelial cancer. The sequencing here drew on PBMCs, taken around atezolizumab (anti-PD-L1) treatment. For the CDR3, the DNA is TGTGCCAGCAGCAAAGGGAGGGCGCAAGAGACCCAGTACTTC. This sequence encodes CASSKGRAQETQYF.